The next 8 T cell receptor beta chains were all read from a single sample in a study of blood T cell repertoires in COVID-19. The repertoire was sequenced with immunoSEQ multiplex PCR; TCRdb's copy has only in-frame clones and lacks some. The data contain under 300,000 clones, around 86% of them seen just once; the ten biggest clones take up approximately 1.8%. Sequencing was performed on peripheral blood. The origin of the receptors is a man aged 25 to 40 who had recovered from COVID-19.

The chain recombines TRBV29-1 with TRBJ2-1; 10 bases are shared with TRBD2. This CDR3 spans 13 amino acids. The J segment lost 3 bases and the V segment lost 7 bases, leaving 3 bases of the junction unmatched. Germline loops: CDR1 SQVTM, CDR2 ANQGSEA. CDR3 sequence (DNA): TGCAGCGCTAGCGGGGGAGTCTACAATGAGCAGTTCTTC. Protein product: CSASGGVYNEQFF.

The chain has TRBV6-5 and TRBJ1-6; tentatively, D is TRBD1 (6 bases). Germline V gene sequence: CDR1 MNHEY, CDR2 SVGAGI. This CDR3 is built from 14 residues. V dropped 7 bases and J dropped 10 bases, with 17 bases sitting between them. The CDR3 loop is CASMAGADGSPLHF. The CDR3 DNA sequence: TGTGCCAGCATGGCAGGGGCGGATGGATCACCCCTCCACTTT.

The genes are TRBV29-1 and TRBJ2-1; D is undetermined. CDR1 is SQVTM and CDR2 is ANQGSEA in the germline V gene. V lost 6 bases and J lost 6, with 18 bases in between. The CDR3 totals 14 residues. The CDR3 region is CSVSTHPGPNEQFF. CDR3 nucleotide sequence: TGCAGCGTGAGCACCCACCCTGGGCCCAATGAGCAGTTCTTC.

The chain recombines TRBV5-1 with TRBJ1-3; perhaps TRBD1 as D (6 bases). Germline CDR1 and CDR2: SGHRS and YFSETQ. This CDR3 region has 13 residues. Trimming removed 4 bases from V and 7 bases from J, with 12 bases in between. In nucleotides, the CDR3 is TGCGCCAGCAGCCCTTCAGGGGAGAACACCATATATTTT. Translation: CASSPSGENTIYF.

The chain links TRBV5-1 to TRBJ1-3, with D unclear. This CDR3 contains 13 residues. V was trimmed by 4 bases and J by 4 bases, leaving 9 bases between them. The germline gives CDR1 SGHRS, CDR2 YFSETQ. CDR3 sequence (DNA): TGCGCCAGCAGCCCGAGGCAGGGAAACACCATATATTTT. This codes for CASSPRQGNTIYF.

The V and J genes are TRBV4-1 and TRBJ1-3, with 7 bases fitting TRBD1. The CDR3 sequence is 18 residues long. Trimming at V came to 4 bases and at J to 0 bases, leaving 12 bases not matched to a gene. CDR1 and CDR2 from the germline V gene are MGHRA and YSYEKL. Here the CDR3 DNA reads TGCGCCAGCAGCCCCTACCCACAGGGGACTCCCTCTGGAAACACCATATATTTT. Its translation: CASSPYPQGTPSGNTIYF.

The chain is built from TRBV27 and TRBJ2-1; perhaps TRBD2 as D (5 bases). This CDR3 has 14 amino acids. In germline, CDR1 is MNHEY, CDR2 SMNVEV (reference sequence). The CDR3 region has the DNA TGTCCTCATTGTTTCGGGCTAGCTTGCAATGAGCAGTTCTTC. Amino acid sequence: CPHCFGLACNEQFF.

The V call is TRBV7-2, the J call TRBJ1-5; D is undetermined. In germline, CDR1 is SGHTA, CDR2 FQGNSA. This CDR3 has 14 residues. Trimming shortened V by 5 bases and J by 0 bases, and 8 bases separated the two germline ends. Written as DNA, the CDR3 is TGTGCCAGCAGCCCTCTTAATAGCAATCAGCCCCAGCATTTT. This gives the protein CASSPLNSNQPQHF.